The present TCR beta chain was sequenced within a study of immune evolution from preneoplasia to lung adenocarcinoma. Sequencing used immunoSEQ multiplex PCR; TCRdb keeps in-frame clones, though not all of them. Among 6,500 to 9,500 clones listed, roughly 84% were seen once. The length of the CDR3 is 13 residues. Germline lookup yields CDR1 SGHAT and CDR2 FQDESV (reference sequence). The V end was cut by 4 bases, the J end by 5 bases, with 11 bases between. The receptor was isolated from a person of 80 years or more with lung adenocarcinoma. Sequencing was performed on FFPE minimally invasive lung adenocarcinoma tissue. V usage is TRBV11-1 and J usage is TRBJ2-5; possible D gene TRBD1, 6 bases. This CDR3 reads CASSSMGAETQYF. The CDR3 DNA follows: TGTGCCAGCAGCTCCATGGGGGCCGAGACCCAGTACTTC. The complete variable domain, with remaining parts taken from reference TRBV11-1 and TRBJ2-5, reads EAEVAQSPRYKITEKSQAVAFWCDPISGHATLYWYRQILGQGPELLVQFQDESVVDDSQLPKDRFSAERLKGVDSTLKIQPAELGDSAMYLCASSSMGAETQYFGPGTRLLVL.